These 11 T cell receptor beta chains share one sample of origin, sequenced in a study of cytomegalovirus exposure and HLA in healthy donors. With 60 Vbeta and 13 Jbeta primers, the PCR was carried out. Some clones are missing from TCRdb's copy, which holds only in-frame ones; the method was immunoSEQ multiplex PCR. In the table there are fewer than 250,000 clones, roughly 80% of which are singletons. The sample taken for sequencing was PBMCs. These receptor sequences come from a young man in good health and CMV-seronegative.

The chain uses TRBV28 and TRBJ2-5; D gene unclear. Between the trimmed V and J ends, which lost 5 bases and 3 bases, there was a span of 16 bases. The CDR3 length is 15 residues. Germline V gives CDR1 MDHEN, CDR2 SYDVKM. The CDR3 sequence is CASSPNPPYKETQYF. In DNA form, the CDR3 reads TGTGCCAGCAGTCCTAACCCCCCTTATAAAGAGACCCAGTACTTC.

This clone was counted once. The CDR3 DNA sequence: TGCGCCAGCAGTGAGCCAACAGGGGTGGGCGGAAACACCATATATTTT. Translation gives CASSEPTGVGGNTIYF. The chain carries TRBV10-1 and TRBJ1-3; 7 bases are a match to TRBD1. Germline V gene lookup returns CDR1 WNHNN and CDR2 SYGVQD (reference sequence). J gave up 4 bases and V 2 bases, and 8 bases lay outside the gene matches. The CDR3 extends over 16 amino acids.

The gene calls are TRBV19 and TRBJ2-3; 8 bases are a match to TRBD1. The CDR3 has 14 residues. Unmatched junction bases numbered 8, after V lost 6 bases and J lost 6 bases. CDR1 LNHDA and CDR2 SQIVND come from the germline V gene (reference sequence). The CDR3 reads CASRGQAERDTQYF. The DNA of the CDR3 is TGTGCCAGTAGGGGACAGGCCGAGAGGGATACGCAGTATTTT. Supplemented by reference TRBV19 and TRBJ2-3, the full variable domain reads DGGITQSPKYLFRKEGQNVTLSCEQNLNHDAMYWYRQDPGQGLRLIYYSQIVNDFQKGDIAEGYSVSREKKESFPLTVTSAQKNPTAFYLCASRGQAERDTQYFGPGTRLTVL.

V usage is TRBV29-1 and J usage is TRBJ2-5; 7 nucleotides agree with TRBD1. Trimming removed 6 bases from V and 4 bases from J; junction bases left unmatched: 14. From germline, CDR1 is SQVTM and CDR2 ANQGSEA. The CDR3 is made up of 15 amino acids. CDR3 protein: CSVAITGVIRETQYF. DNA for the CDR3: TGCAGCGTGGCGATCACAGGGGTAATTCGAGAGACCCAGTACTTC. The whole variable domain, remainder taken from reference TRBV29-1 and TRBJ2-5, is SAVISQKPSRDICQRGTSLTIQCQVDSQVTMMFWYRQQPGQSLTLIATANQGSEATYESGFVIDKFPISRPNLTFSTLTVSNMSPEDSSIYLCSVAITGVIRETQYFGPGTRLLVL.

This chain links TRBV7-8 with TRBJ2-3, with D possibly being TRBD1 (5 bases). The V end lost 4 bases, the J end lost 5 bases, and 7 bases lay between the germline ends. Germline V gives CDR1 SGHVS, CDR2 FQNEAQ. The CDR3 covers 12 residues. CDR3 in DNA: TGTGCCAGCAGCTCCACAGGAGATACGCAGTATTTT. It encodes CASSSTGDTQYF.

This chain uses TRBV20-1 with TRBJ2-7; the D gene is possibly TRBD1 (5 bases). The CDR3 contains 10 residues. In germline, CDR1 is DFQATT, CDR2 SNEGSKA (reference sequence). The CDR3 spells CRLGPLGQYF. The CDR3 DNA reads TGCAGGCTGGGGCCCCTGGGGCAGTACTTC.

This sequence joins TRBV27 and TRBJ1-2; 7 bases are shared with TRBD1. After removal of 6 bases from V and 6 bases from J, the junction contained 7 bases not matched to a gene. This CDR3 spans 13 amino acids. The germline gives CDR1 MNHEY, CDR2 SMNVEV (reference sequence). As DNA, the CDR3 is TGTGCCAGCAGCCCTGACAGGGATCATGGCTACACCTTC. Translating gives CASSPDRDHGYTF.

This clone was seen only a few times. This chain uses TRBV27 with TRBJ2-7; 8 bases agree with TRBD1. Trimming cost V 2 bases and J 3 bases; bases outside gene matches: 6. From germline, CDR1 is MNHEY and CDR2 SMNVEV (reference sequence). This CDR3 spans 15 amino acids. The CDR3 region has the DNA TGTGCCAGCAGTTTAGGAGGGACAGGAATCTACGAGCAGTACTTC. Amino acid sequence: CASSLGGTGIYEQYF.

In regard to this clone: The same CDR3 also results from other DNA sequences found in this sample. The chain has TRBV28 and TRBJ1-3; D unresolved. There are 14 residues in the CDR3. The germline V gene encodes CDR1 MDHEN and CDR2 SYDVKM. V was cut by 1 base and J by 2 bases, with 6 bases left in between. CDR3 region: CASSLSRAGNTIYF. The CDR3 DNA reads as TGTGCCAGCAGTTTATCCCGTGCTGGAAACACCATATATTTT.

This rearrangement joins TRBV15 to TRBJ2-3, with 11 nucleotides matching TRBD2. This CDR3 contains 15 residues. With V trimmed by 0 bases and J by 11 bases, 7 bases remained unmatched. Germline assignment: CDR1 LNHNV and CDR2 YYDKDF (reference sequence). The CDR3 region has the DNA TGTGCCACCAGCAGAGATACAGCTAGCGGGGGGATGCAGTATTTT. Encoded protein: CATSRDTASGGMQYF.

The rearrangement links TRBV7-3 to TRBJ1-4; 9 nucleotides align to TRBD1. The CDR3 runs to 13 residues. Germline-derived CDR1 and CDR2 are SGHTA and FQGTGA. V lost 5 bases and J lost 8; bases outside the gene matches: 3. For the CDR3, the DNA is TGTGCCAGCAGCGCAACAGGGGGCGAAAAACTGTTTTTT. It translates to CASSATGGEKLFF.